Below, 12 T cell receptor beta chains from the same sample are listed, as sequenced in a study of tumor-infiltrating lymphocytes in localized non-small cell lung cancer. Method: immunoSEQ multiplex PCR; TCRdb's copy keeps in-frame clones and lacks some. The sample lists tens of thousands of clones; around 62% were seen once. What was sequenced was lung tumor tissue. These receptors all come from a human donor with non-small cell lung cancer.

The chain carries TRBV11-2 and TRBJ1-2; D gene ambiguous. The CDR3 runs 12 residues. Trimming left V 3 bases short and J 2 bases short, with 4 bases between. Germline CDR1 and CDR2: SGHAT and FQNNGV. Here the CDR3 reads CASSLVNYGYTF. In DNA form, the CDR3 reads TGTGCCAGCAGCTTGGTCAACTATGGCTACACCTTC.

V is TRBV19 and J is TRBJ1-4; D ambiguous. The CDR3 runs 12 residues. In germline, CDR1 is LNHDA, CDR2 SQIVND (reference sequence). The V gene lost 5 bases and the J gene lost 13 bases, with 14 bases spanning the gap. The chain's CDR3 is CASSADDWGLFF. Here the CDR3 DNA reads TGTGCCAGTAGTGCCGACGATTGGGGACTGTTTTTT.

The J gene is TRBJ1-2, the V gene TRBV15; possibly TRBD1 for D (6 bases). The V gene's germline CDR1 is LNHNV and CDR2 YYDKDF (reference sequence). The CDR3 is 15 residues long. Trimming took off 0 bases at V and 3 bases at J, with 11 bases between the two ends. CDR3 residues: CATSRDSGADYGYTF. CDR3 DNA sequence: TGTGCCACCAGCAGAGATTCAGGGGCGGACTATGGCTACACCTTC. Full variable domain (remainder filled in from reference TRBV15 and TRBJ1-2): DAMVIQNPRYQVTQFGKPVTLSCSQTLNHNVMYWYQQKSSQAPKLLFHYYDKDFNNEADTPDNFQSRRPNTSFCFLDIRSPGLGDTAMYLCATSRDSGADYGYTFGSGTRLTVV.

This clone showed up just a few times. CDR3: CASSPDGNSNQPQHF. The CDR3 region has the DNA TGTGCCAGCAGTCCGGACGGCAATAGCAATCAGCCCCAGCATTTT. The gene calls are TRBV2 and TRBJ1-5; D is undetermined. V was shortened by 5 bases and J by 0 bases, with 11 bases between the two germline ends. The germline CDR1 and CDR2 sequences are SNHLY and FYNNEI. This CDR3 contains 15 residues.

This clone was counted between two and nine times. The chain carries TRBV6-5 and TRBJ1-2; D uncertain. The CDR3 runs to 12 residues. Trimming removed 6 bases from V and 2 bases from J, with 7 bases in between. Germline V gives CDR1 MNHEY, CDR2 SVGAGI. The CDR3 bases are TGTGCCAGCAGCTCTCGAAACTATGGCTACACCTTC. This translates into CASSSRNYGYTF.

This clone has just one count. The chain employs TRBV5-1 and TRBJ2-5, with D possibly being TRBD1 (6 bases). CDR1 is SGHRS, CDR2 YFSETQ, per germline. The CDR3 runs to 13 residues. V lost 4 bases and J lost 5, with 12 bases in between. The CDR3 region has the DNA TGCGCCAGCAGCATTCGGACAGAGGAGACCCAGTACTTC. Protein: CASSIRTEETQYF.

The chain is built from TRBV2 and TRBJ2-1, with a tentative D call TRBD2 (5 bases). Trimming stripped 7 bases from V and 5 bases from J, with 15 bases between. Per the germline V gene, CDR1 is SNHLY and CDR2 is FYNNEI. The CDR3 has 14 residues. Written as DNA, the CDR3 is TGTGCCAGCAATAGAGGCGCTAGCAACAATGAGCAGTTCTTC. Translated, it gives CASNRGASNNEQFF.

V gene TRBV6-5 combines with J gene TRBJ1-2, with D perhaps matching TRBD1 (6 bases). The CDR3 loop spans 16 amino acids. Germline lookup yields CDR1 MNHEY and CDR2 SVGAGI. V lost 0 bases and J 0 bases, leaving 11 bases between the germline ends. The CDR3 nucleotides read TGTGCCAGCAGTTACTCGACGACAGGATCTAACTATGGCTACACCTTC. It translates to CASSYSTTGSNYGYTF.

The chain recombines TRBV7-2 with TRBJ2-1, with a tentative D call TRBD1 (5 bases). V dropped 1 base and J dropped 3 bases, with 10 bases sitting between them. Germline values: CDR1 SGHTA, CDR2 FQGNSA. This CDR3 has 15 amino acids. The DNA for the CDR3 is TGTGCCAGCAGCTTAGTGGCAGGGTACTACAATGAGCAGTTCTTC. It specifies CASSLVAGYYNEQFF.

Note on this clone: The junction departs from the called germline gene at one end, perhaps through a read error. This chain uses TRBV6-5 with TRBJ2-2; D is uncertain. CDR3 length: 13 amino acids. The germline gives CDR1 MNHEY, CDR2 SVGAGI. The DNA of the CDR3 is TGTGCCACCAGCGAATTTAACAGCGGGGAGCTGTTTTTT. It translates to CATSEFNSGELFF.

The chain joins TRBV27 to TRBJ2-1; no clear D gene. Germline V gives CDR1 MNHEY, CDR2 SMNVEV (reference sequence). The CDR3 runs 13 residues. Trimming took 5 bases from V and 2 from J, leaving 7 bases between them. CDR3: CASSLDTYNEQFF. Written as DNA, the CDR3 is TGTGCCAGCAGTCTCGACACCTACAATGAGCAGTTCTTC.

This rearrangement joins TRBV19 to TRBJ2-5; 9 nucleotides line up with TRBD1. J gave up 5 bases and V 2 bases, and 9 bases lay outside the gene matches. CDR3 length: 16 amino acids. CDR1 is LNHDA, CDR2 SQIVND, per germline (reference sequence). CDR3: CASSIWGDRASETQYF. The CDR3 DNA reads TGTGCCAGTAGTATATGGGGGGACAGGGCGTCGGAGACCCAGTACTTC.